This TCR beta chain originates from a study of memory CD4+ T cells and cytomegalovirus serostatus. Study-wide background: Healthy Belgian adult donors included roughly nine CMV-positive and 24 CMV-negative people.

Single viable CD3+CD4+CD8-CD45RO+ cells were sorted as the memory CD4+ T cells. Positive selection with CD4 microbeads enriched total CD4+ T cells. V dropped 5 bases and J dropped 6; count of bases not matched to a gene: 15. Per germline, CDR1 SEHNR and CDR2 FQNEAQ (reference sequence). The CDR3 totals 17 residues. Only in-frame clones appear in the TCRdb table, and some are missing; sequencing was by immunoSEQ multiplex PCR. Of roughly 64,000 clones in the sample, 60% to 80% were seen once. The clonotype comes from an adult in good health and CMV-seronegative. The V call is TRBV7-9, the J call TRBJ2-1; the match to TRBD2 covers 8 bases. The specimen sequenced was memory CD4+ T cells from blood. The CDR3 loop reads CASSGGYSGALLNEQFF. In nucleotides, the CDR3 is TGTGCCAGCAGCGGGGGCTATAGCGGGGCCCTTCTCAATGAGCAGTTCTTC.